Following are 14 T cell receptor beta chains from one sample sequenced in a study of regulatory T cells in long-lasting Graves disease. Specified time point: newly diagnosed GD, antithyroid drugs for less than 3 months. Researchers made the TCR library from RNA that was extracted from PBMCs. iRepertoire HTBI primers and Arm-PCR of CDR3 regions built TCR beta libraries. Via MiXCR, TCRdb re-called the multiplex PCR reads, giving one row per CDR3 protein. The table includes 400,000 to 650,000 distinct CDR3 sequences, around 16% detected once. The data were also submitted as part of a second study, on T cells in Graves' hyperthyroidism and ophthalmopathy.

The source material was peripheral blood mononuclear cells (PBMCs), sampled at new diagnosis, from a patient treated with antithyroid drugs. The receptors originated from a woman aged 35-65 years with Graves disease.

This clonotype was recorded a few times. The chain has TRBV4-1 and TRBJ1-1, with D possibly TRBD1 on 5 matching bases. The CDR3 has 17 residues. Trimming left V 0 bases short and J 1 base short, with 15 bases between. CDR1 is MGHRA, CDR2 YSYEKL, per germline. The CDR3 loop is CASSQDMRWQGNTEAFF. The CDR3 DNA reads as TGCGCCAGCAGCCAAGATATGAGGTGGCAGGGGAACACTGAAGCTTTCTTT.

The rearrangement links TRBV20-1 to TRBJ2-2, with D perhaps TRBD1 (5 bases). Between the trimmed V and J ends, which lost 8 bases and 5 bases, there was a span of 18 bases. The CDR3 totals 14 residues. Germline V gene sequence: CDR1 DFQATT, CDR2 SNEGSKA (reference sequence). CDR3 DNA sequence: TGCAGTCCTCAGACTGCCAGGGAAACCGGGGAGCTGTTTTTT. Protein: CSPQTARETGELFF.

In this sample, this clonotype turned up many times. CDR3 sequence: CASSFGNTEAFF. The CDR3 DNA sequence: TGTGCCAGCAGTTTCGGGAACACTGAAGCTTTCTTT. This rearrangement joins TRBV12-3 or TRBV12-4 to TRBJ1-1; no clear D. V shed 3 bases and J shed 1 base, with 3 bases lying between them. This CDR3 is 12 amino acids long.

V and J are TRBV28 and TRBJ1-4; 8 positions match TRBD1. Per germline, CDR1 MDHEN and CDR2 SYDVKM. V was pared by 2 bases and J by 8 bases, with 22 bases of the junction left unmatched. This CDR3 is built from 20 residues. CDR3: CASSLHILGRGRKVHEKLFF. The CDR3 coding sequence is TGTGCCAGCAGTTTACATATACTCGGCAGGGGGCGGAAAGTACACGAAAAACTGTTTTTT.

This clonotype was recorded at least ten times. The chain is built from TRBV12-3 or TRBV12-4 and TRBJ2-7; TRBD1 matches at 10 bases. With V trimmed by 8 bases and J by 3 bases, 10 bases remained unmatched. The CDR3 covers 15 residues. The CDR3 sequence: CASQPGTGDHYEQYF. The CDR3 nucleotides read TGTGCCAGCCAGCCTGGGACAGGGGACCACTACGAGCAGTACTTC.

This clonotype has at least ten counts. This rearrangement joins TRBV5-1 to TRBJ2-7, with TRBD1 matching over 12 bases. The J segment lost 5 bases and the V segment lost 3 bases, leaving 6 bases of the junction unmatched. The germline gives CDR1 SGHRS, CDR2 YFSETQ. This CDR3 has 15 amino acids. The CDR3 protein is CASSSGQGATHEQYF. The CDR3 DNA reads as TGCGCCAGCAGCTCGGGACAGGGGGCGACCCACGAGCAGTACTTC.

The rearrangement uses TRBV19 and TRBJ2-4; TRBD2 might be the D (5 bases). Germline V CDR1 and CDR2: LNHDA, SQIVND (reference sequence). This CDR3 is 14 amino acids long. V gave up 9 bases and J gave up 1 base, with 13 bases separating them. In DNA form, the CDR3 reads TGTGCCAGAAAGGGAGAGGAGGCCAAAAACATTCAGTACTTC. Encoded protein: CARKGEEAKNIQYF.

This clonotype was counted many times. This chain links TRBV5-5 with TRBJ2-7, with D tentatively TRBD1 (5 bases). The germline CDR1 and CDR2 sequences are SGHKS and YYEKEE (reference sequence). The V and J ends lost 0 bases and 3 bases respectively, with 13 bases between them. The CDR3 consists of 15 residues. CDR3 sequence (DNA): TGTGCCAGCAGCTTGGAGACAGCCCCCGGCTACGAGCAGTACTTC. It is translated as CASSLETAPGYEQYF.

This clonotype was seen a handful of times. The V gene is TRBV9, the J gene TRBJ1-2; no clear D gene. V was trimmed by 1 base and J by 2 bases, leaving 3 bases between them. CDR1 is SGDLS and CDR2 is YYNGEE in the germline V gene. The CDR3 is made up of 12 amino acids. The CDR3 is CASSVLNYGYTF. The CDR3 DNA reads TGTGCCAGCAGCGTATTAAACTATGGCTACACCTTC.

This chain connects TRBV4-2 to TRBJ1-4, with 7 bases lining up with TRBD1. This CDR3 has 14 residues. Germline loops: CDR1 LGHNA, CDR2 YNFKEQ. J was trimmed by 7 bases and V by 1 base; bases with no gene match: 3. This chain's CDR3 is CASSQGGGGEKLFF. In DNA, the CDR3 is TGTGCCAGCAGCCAAGGAGGGGGCGGTGAAAAACTGTTTTTT.

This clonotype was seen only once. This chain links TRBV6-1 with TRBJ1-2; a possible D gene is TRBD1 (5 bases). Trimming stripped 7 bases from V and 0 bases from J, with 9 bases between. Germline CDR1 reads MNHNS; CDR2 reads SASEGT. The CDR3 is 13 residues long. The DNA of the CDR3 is TGTGCCAGCAAAGGGGTCTCTAACTATGGCTACACCTTC. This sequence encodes CASKGVSNYGYTF.

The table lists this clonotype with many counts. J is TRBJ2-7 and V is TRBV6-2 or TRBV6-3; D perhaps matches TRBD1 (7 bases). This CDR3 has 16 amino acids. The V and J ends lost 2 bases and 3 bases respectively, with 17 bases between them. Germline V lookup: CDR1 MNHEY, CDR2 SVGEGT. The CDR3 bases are TGTGCCAGCAGTTACCCTTCTAGACAGGGAGGCTACGAGCAGTACTTC. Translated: CASSYPSRQGGYEQYF.

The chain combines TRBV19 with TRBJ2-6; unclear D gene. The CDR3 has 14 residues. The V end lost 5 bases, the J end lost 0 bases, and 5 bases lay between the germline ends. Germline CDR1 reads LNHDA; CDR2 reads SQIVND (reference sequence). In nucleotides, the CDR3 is TGTGCCAGTAGTGCCCCCTCTGGGGCCAACGTCCTGACTTTC. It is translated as CASSAPSGANVLTF.

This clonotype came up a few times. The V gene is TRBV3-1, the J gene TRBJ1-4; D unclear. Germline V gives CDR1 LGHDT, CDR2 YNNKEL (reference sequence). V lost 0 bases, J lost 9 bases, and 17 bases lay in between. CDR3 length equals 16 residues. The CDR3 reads CASSQEGGVMMKKLFF. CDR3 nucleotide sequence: TGTGCCAGCAGCCAAGAGGGCGGGGTGATGATGAAAAAACTGTTTTTT. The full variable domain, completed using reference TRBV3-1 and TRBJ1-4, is DTAVSQTPKYLVTQMGNDKSIKCEQNLGHDTMYWYKQDSKKFLKIMFSYNNKELIINETVPNRFSPKSPDKAHLNLHINSLELGDSAVYFCASSQEGGVMMKKLFFGSGTQLSVL.